The T cell receptor beta chain under discussion was sequenced for a study of identical twins. The CDR3 sequence is 14 residues long. The germline CDR1 and CDR2 sequences are SEHNR and FQNEAQ (reference sequence). V was shortened by 5 bases and J by 7 bases, with 18 bases between the two germline ends. Note on this clonotype: Its antigen is still unknown.

Study results and limitations: Not following the same donors, the study drew its conclusions from cross-sectional statistical analysis.

TCRdb called the 5' RACE reads again in MiXCR, with one record for every CDR3 protein. Of hundreds of thousands of distinct CDR3 sequences listed, 15% to 20% are singletons. Another study also made use of these data, one on T cells expressing NK-cell markers.

Sequenced input: PBMCs. The receptor was isolated from a young woman in good health. The chain carries TRBV7-9 and TRBJ2-7; D tentatively reads TRBD1 or TRBD2 (5 bases each). For the CDR3, the DNA is TGTGCCAGCAGCACATTGACGGGGACGGGAGAGCAGTACTTC. Translation: CASSTLTGTGEQYF.